Listed here is a single T cell receptor beta chain. Original analysis: Amplification of reference gene primers provided the estimated nucleated cell counts. The assay was immunoSEQ multiplex PCR, and TCRdb's table has in-frame clones only and misses some. The DNA gave D and trimming, while V, J and clone size come from that table. The table lists about 26,000 clones, around 90% of them singletons, with about 3% in the top ten. This record belongs to a study of blood T cell repertoires in COVID-19. At the level of the study: Italy, Spain and the United States were the sources of the convalescent and acute COVID-19 samples. T cells, B-cell-depleted T cells, or PBMCs provided the cDNA or gDNA that served as material.

CDR1 is MNHEY and CDR2 is SVGEGT in the germline V gene. V lost 3 bases, J lost 8 bases, and 5 bases stayed unmatched. This CDR3 comprises 14 residues. V gene TRBV6-2 or TRBV6-3 combines with J gene TRBJ2-1; TRBD2 matches 9 bases. This sequence was found in a human donor in a cohort sampled during active COVID-19. The sequenced material came from peripheral blood. For the CDR3, the DNA is TGTGCCAGCAGTTATGCGGGAGGGGTCGATGAGCAGTTCTTC. As protein: CASSYAGGVDEQFF.